The sequence of this T cell receptor beta chain was determined in a study of response to subunit inactivated influenza vaccine. Each CDR3 protein gets one entry after TCRdb re-called the RT-PCR reads with MiXCR. The data contain 150,000 to 200,000 distinct CDR3 sequences, about a tenth of them seen just once; the ten biggest clones take up roughly 12%. Ten or more counts support this clonotype. The antigen remains unidentified. Overall study findings and caveats: A suggestion made by the authors is that each seasonal influenza vaccination recruits few new T cells.

V lost 5 bases to trimming and J lost 10 bases, with 17 bases between them. CDR3 length: 13 residues. This clonotype was obtained from a man in his fifties or sixties who received an inactivated influenza vaccine. Sequencing was performed on non-naive T cells sorted from PBMCs, taken 35 to 45 days after vaccination. The chain employs TRBV12-3 or TRBV12-4 and TRBJ1-1; a possible D gene is TRBD1 (6 bases). DNA of the CDR3: TGTGCCAGCAGTGTAAGCCGGGACATCGGAGCTTTCTTT. This sequence encodes CASSVSRDIGAFF.